This entry lists 22 T cell receptor beta chains sequenced from one sample in a study of identical twins. Each CDR3 protein gets one entry after TCRdb re-called the 5' RACE reads with MiXCR. Of around 1.7 million distinct CDR3 sequences listed, roughly a third were seen once; the top ten hold approximately 0.25%. The sample was cord blood. The receptors derive from a newborn girl in good health.

This clonotype was picked up many times. The V gene is TRBV20-1, the J gene TRBJ1-1, with D perhaps matching TRBD1 (5 bases). Germline CDR1 is DFQATT and CDR2 is SNEGSKA (reference sequence). Trimming took off 1 base at V and 3 bases at J, with 6 bases between the two ends. This CDR3 region has 12 residues. This chain's CDR3 is CSARGGDTEAFF. Here the CDR3 DNA reads TGCAGTGCTAGAGGGGGGGACACTGAAGCTTTCTTT.

This clonotype has at least ten counts. The V gene is TRBV25-1, the J gene TRBJ2-1, with TRBD2 identical over 12 bases. CDR3 length equals 18 residues. The V gene end was trimmed by 1 base and the J gene end by 1 base; junction bases not matched to a gene: 5. Germline V gene sequence: CDR1 MGHDK, CDR2 SYGVNS. The CDR3 loop reads CASSEFGLAGPSYNEQFF. In DNA form, the CDR3 reads TGTGCCAGCAGTGAATTCGGACTAGCGGGGCCGTCCTACAATGAGCAGTTCTTC.

This clonotype has a count of ten or more. CDR3: CASSLGRSNQPQHF. CDR3 in DNA: TGTGCCAGCAGCTTAGGCCGTAGCAATCAGCCCCAGCATTTT. This chain uses TRBV27 with TRBJ1-5; no firm D call. Germline CDR1 reads MNHEY; CDR2 reads SMNVEV (reference sequence). The V and J ends lost 6 bases and 0 bases respectively, with 9 bases between them. The CDR3 has 14 amino acids.

V usage is TRBV7-2 and J usage is TRBJ2-7; D possibly corresponds to TRBD2 (6 bases). Germline-derived CDR1 and CDR2 are SGHTA and FQGNSA. V was clipped by 4 bases and J by 7 bases, with 23 bases between them. The CDR3 loop spans 16 amino acids. This CDR3 is CASSSAFRLVYNEQYF. CDR3 coding DNA: TGTGCCAGCAGCTCCGCCTTTAGACTAGTCTACAATGAGCAGTACTTC.

This clonotype was counted only a few times. This sequence joins TRBV6-5 and TRBJ2-1; D might be TRBD1 (5 bases). Deletions cut 10 bases from V and 2 bases from J, with 15 bases between. The CDR3 loop spans 14 amino acids. Germline-derived CDR1 and CDR2 are MNHEY and SVGAGI. Here the CDR3 reads CATADRGPYNEQFF. The CDR3 nucleotides are TGTGCCACAGCTGACAGAGGTCCCTACAATGAGCAGTTCTTC.

This sequence joins TRBV2 and TRBJ1-5, with no clear D. The CDR3 loop spans 17 amino acids. CDR1 SNHLY and CDR2 FYNNEI come from the germline V gene. Between the trimmed V and J ends, which lost 4 bases and 0 bases, there was a span of 16 bases. This chain's CDR3 is CASSALPPSHSNQPQHF. CDR3 DNA: TGTGCCAGCAGTGCCCTACCCCCGTCCCATAGCAATCAGCCCCAGCATTTT.

This chain connects TRBV20-1 to TRBJ2-5; the match to TRBD2 covers 9 bases. The CDR3 sequence is 15 residues long. V shed 2 bases, J shed 5 bases, and the junction held 9 bases outside the gene matches. Germline values: CDR1 DFQATT, CDR2 SNEGSKA (reference sequence). This CDR3 is CSARSPGLAGETQYF. The CDR3 bases are TGCAGTGCTAGAAGTCCGGGACTAGCTGGGGAGACCCAGTACTTC.

This clonotype was seen more than once but under ten times. The chain links TRBV27 to TRBJ1-2, with D unclear. Germline assignment: CDR1 MNHEY and CDR2 SMNVEV (reference sequence). The CDR3 is 12 amino acids. The ends were cut back, 6 bases at V and 8 bases at J, with 13 bases in the middle. Here the CDR3 reads CASRSSPGGYTF. CDR3 coding DNA: TGTGCCAGCAGATCCAGTCCGGGGGGCTACACCTTC.

This clonotype occurred a few times. The genes are TRBV10-1 and TRBJ1-1; D is uncertain. Deletions cut 8 bases from V and 5 bases from J, with 27 bases between. The CDR3 spans 17 residues. Germline V gives CDR1 WNHNN, CDR2 SYGVQD (reference sequence). The CDR3 DNA is TGCGCCAGCCCGCGGTCCCGCAGGAACAAAAGGAATACTGAAGCTTTCTTT. It encodes CASPRSRRNKRNTEAFF.

The chain couples TRBV2 to TRBJ2-1; D remains unclear. Germline V gives CDR1 SNHLY, CDR2 FYNNEI. The V end lost 4 bases, the J end lost 8 bases, and 3 bases lay between the germline ends. The CDR3 runs to 10 residues. Here the CDR3 reads CASSAHEQFF. In DNA form, the CDR3 reads TGTGCCAGCAGTGCCCATGAGCAGTTCTTC.

This rearrangement joins TRBV20-1 to TRBJ1-2, with 7 bases aligning to TRBD1. This CDR3 is 13 amino acids long. The V gene end was trimmed by 5 bases and the J gene end by 4 bases; junction bases not matched to a gene: 7. CDR1 DFQATT and CDR2 SNEGSKA come from the germline V gene (reference sequence). CDR3 nucleotides: TGCAGTGCTGGCCAGACAGGGACCTATGGCTACACCTTC. This gives the protein CSAGQTGTYGYTF.

The chain employs TRBV20-1 and TRBJ1-5, with 7 bases that match TRBD1. The CDR3 loop spans 12 amino acids. Germline CDR1 is DFQATT and CDR2 is SNEGSKA (reference sequence). J gave up 7 bases and V 6 bases, and 6 bases lay outside the gene matches. CDR3 nucleotide sequence: TGCAGTGCGTACAAAGGGGGCCAGCCCCAGCATTTT. Translated: CSAYKGGQPQHF.

Turning to this clonotype: A much larger clone lies one base from this, so it may be a read error. The V gene is TRBV29-1, the J gene TRBJ2-7, with 7 bases identical to TRBD2. This CDR3 has 14 residues. Germline V gives CDR1 SQVTM, CDR2 ANQGSEA. The V gene end was trimmed by 3 bases and the J gene end by 7 bases; junction bases not matched to a gene: 12. The CDR3: CSVEPSGYYNEQYF. CDR3 sequence (DNA): TGCAGCGTTGAGCCTAGCGGATACTACAATGAGCAGTACTTC.

This rearrangement joins TRBV20-1 to TRBJ2-3, with TRBD2 matching 7 bases. The CDR3 sequence is 15 residues long. Germline trimming cut 3 bases from V and 2 bases from J; bases unmatched to any gene: 8. Germline V gives CDR1 DFQATT, CDR2 SNEGSKA (reference sequence). Here the CDR3 reads CSARNLAVYTDTQYF. In nucleotides, the CDR3 is TGCAGTGCTAGGAACCTAGCGGTTTACACAGATACGCAGTATTTT.

This sequence joins TRBV20-1 and TRBJ1-2, with 7 nucleotides matching TRBD1. Trimming removed 1 base from V and 0 bases from J; junction bases left unmatched: 5. Germline CDR1 DFQATT, CDR2 SNEGSKA (reference sequence). This CDR3 comprises 15 residues. The CDR3: CSARVPGTANYGYTF. The CDR3 DNA reads as TGCAGTGCTAGAGTTCCCGGGACAGCTAACTATGGCTACACCTTC.

This rearrangement joins TRBV6-1 to TRBJ1-2, with unresolved D. Trimming took 6 bases from V and 6 from J, leaving 14 bases between them. Germline V lookup: CDR1 MNHNS, CDR2 SASEGT. This CDR3 has 13 residues. The CDR3 coding sequence is TGTGCCAGCAGCGGACCCCGACCCGATGGCTACACCTTC. It encodes CASSGPRPDGYTF.

This clonotype was counted at least ten times. V usage is TRBV10-3 and J usage is TRBJ2-1; TRBD2 agrees at 10 bases. The CDR3 length is 16 residues. Trimming removed 7 bases from V and 7 bases from J; junction bases left unmatched: 13. Per the germline V gene, CDR1 is ENHRY and CDR2 is SYGVKD. The CDR3 protein is CAITTEAGGPRNEQFF. CDR3 DNA sequence: TGTGCCATCACCACAGAAGCGGGAGGGCCCAGAAATGAGCAGTTCTTC.

This clonotype was recorded a few times. The chain combines TRBV6-5 with TRBJ2-1; D is perhaps TRBD2 (5 bases). The length of the CDR3 is 11 residues. V was shortened by 7 bases and J by 5 bases, with 6 bases between the two germline ends. CDR1 and CDR2 (germline): MNHEY, SVGAGI. CDR3 sequence: CASTGNNEQFF. The CDR3 DNA follows: TGTGCCAGCACGGGGAACAATGAGCAGTTCTTC.

The chain uses TRBV21-1 and TRBJ1-5; the table's D call TRBD1 went unverified against the DNA. TRBV21-1 is marked as a pseudogene. The CDR3 has 14 amino acids. CDR3 sequence: CASGDRVRNQPQHF. The CDR3 DNA sequence: TGTGCCAGCGGGGACAGGGTAAGGAATCAGCCCCAGCATTTT.

This chain uses TRBV11-1 with TRBJ2-7; 10 nucleotides agree with TRBD2. The V gene end was trimmed by 5 bases and the J gene end by 2 bases; junction bases not matched to a gene: 6. Per the germline V gene, CDR1 is SGHAT and CDR2 is FQDESV (reference sequence). This CDR3 comprises 15 residues. CDR3 sequence (DNA): TGTGCCAGCAGCCCCACTAGCGGGACCACCTACGAGCAGTACTTC. It translates to CASSPTSGTTYEQYF.

The chain links TRBV12-3 or TRBV12-4 to TRBJ1-1; D is perhaps TRBD1 (5 bases). This CDR3 comprises 13 residues. The V gene lost 7 bases and the J gene lost 11 bases, with 20 bases spanning the gap. CDR3 in amino acids: CASNPTGGTRAFF. In DNA form, the CDR3 reads TGTGCCAGCAACCCAACCGGGGGGACTAGGGCTTTCTTT.

This clonotype has more than one count but fewer than ten. CDR3 bases: TGTGCCAGCAGCGTAAACAGGGGGGCATCCTACAATGAGCAGTTCTTC. Its protein is CASSVNRGASYNEQFF. The chain joins TRBV27 to TRBJ2-1; 8 bases agree with TRBD1. The ends lost 6 bases at V and 1 base at J; junction bases unmatched: 8. The germline gives CDR1 MNHEY, CDR2 SMNVEV (reference sequence). The CDR3 runs to 16 residues.